This T cell receptor (beta chain) emerged from a study of T-cell memory formation after mild COVID-19. Looking at the study overall: Each donor largely had its own TCR clusters.

Germline V gene data show CDR1 as LGHDT and CDR2 as YNNKEL (reference sequence). The CDR3 totals 16 residues. V was pared by 5 bases and J by 2 bases, with 7 bases of the junction left unmatched. Constant-segment-primed 5'RACE gave TCR alpha and TCR beta cDNA libraries with sample barcodes and UMIs. TCRdb fed the 5' RACE reads into MiXCR, producing one record per CDR3 protein. The sample holds 400,000 or so distinct CDR3 sequences, approximately 20% seen once. Study-level points and caveats: Day 15 to 85 contracting clones showed balanced CD4/CD8; later expanders leaned CD4+. Within pre-infection memory, some responding clones were found, suggesting cross-reactive memory joined.

This clonotype appeared a few times. Its specificity is unknown. What was sequenced was PBMCs or a T cell subset sorted from them (not recorded which). The receptor's source is an adult woman who had mild COVID-19 (a few samples of this study predate the infection). Cell type and time point are not known. This chain links TRBV3-1 with TRBJ2-1; 9 nucleotides align to TRBD1. The CDR3 bases are TGTGCCAGCAGCGCATACAGGGGGCATACCTACAATGAGCAGTTCTTC. This encodes CASSAYRGHTYNEQFF.